The rows below give T cell receptor beta chains drawn from one sample of a study of Graves' ophthalmopathy and Graves' hyperthyroidism. Each CDR3 protein gets one entry after TCRdb re-called the multiplex PCR reads with MiXCR. The sample consists of 500,000 to 600,000 distinct CDR3 sequences, 35% to 45% of them appearing once. Sequenced input: peripheral blood or thyroid tissue (not recorded which). The receptor set was obtained from an adult man with Graves' hyperthyroidism. The CDR3 runs from the conserved cysteine through the conserved F or W. The D gene is left open where the match is weak. Clone size is not always given. Where it is, it says once, few, many or a class for expanded clones.

v_gene	j_gene	d_gene	abundance	CDR3nt	CDR3aa
TRBV2	TRBJ2-3	.	few	TGTGCCAGCCGTTGGGGAACAGATACGCAGTATTTT	CASRWGTDTQYF
TRBV5-1	TRBJ1-1	.	.	TGCGCCAGCAGCTTGGTACAGGAAAGAAACACTGAAGCTTTCTTT	CASSLVQERNTEAFF
TRBV20-1	TRBJ2-3	TRBD2	few	TGCAGTGCTCTACTAGCGGGAGGAGCAGATACGCAGTATTTT	CSALLAGGADTQYF
TRBV24-1	TRBJ2-3	.	.	TGTGCCACCAGTGGGCAGGGCGATACGCAGTATTTT	CATSGQGDTQYF
TRBV9	TRBJ2-6	TRBD2	.	TGTGCCAGCAGCGTAGACGGGAGGGAGTCTGGGGCCAACGTCCTGACTTTC	CASSVDGRESGANVLTF
TRBV5-4	TRBJ2-5	TRBD2	.	TGTGCCAGCAGCCTCGGGACTAGCGGATCTCCTTGGGCAGAGGCCCAGTACTTC	CASSLGTSGSPWAEAQYF
TRBV6-1	TRBJ1-2	.	many	TGTGCCAGCGAAGGTAGTTCCAACTATGGCTACACCTTC	CASEGSSNYGYTF
TRBV28	TRBJ2-5	TRBD1	few	TGTGCCAGCAGTTTTGGACAGGGGGCTGAGGAAGAGACCCAGTACTTC	CASSFGQGAEEETQYF
TRBV29-1	TRBJ1-3	.	many	TGCAGCGTTGAAGAGGACAGTCTGACCTCTGGAAACACCATATATTTT	CSVEEDSLTSGNTIYF
TRBV2	TRBJ1-2	.	many	TGTGCCAGCAGTGAGGGATCCTATGGCTACACCTTC	CASSEGSYGYTF
TRBV29-1	TRBJ1-6	.	once	TGCAGTACCTTGCCGGGACACGATAATTCACCCCTCCACTTT	CSTLPGHDNSPLHF
TRBV10-3	TRBJ1-2	.	many	TGTGCCAGCAGTGAAAACCCAGCGGTGGGCGGTGGCTACACCTTC	CASSENPAVGGGYTF
TRBV6-1	TRBJ2-7	.	many	TGTGCCAGCAGTTGGCCCCTTTCCGAGCAGTACTTC	CASSWPLSEQYF
TRBV2	TRBJ2-3	.	.	TGTGCCAGCAGTGAATACCCGGGGTCCACAGATACGCAGTATTTT	CASSEYPGSTDTQYF
TRBV6-5	TRBJ1-2	.	few	TGTGCCAGCAGTGAAGCACTGGCCGGAAACTATGGCTACACCTTC	CASSEALAGNYGYTF